Sequencing of this T cell receptor (beta chain) was carried out in a study of T cell responses to AZD1222 COVID-19 vaccine. Study at large: Second-dose recipients at about 4 or about 12 weeks were treated as one pooled group. Broader study findings: In the spike-specific TCR repertoire, nearly half reportedly target unmutated variant regions.

CDR1 is SGHNT and CDR2 is YYREEE in the germline V gene (reference sequence). Trimming at V came to 3 bases and at J to 4 bases, leaving 13 bases not matched to a gene. This CDR3 comprises 19 residues. Details on this clone: What it recognizes is unknown.

The data were produced by immunoSEQ multiplex PCR, yet TCRdb's version contains in-frame clones alone and is incomplete. The sample holds 110,000 to 150,000 clones, roughly 92% seen once. The sequencing used peripheral blood, collected on day 0 of AZD1222 vaccination. The rearrangement joins TRBV5-4 to TRBJ1-6; 10 bases line up with TRBD1. The TCR sequence derives from an adult in good health. The DNA of the CDR3 is TGTGCCAGCAGCTCGGGACAGGGGCATTATTCTGATTATAATTCACCCCTCCACTTT. Its translation is CASSSGQGHYSDYNSPLHF.